The 5 T cell receptor beta chains reported below all come from one sample, sequenced in a study of blood T cell repertoires in COVID-19. TCRdb keeps only in-frame clones here, not all; method: immunoSEQ multiplex PCR. The table includes over 150,000 clones, roughly 89% detected once. The sample was peripheral blood. Source of these receptors: a woman between 65 and 79 years old with COVID-19, enrolled during active disease.

This chain connects TRBV19 to TRBJ1-1; no firm D call. The CDR3 runs to 15 residues. Germline V gene lookup returns CDR1 LNHDA and CDR2 SQIVND (reference sequence). Deletions cut 5 bases from V and 2 bases from J, with 15 bases between. This CDR3 is CASSVPGGRNTEAFF. In DNA, the CDR3 is TGTGCCAGTAGTGTCCCAGGAGGCAGAAACACTGAAGCTTTCTTT.

This clone was observed a single time. This chain joins TRBV20-1 and TRBJ2-3; D perhaps matches TRBD2 (6 bases). Germline CDR1 and CDR2: DFQATT and SNEGSKA (reference sequence). CDR3 size: 15 residues. The V end was cut by 3 bases, the J end by 2 bases, with 15 bases between. The CDR3 nucleotides are TGCAGTGCTAGTTGGGCGGGAATTGACACAGATACGCAGTATTTT. Translating it yields CSASWAGIDTDTQYF.

The chain couples TRBV30 to TRBJ1-6; D unresolved. Germline V gene lookup returns CDR1 GTSNPN and CDR2 SVGIG (reference sequence). The V end was cut by 3 bases, the J end by 0 bases, with 6 bases between. The CDR3 is 14 residues long. This CDR3 reads CAWRGSSYNSPLHF. CDR3 in DNA: TGTGCCTGGAGGGGGAGCTCCTATAATTCACCCCTCCACTTT. The full variable domain, its missing parts supplied by reference TRBV30 and TRBJ1-6, is SQTIHQWPATLVQPVGSPLSLECTVEGTSNPNLYWYRQAAGRGLQLLFYSVGIGQISSEVPQNLSASRPQDRQFILSSKKLLLSDSGFYLCAWRGSSYNSPLHFGNGTRLTVT.

The chain recombines TRBV25-1 with TRBJ2-2; possibly TRBD2 for D (5 bases). V lost 8 bases and J 7 bases, leaving 8 bases between the germline ends. This CDR3 region has 11 residues. CDR1 and CDR2 (germline): MGHDK, SYGVNS. Here the CDR3 DNA reads TGTGCCAGCTCGGGATACGGGGAGCTGTTTTTT. The encoded protein is CASSGYGELFF.

The chain couples TRBV6-2 or TRBV6-3 to TRBJ1-1; perhaps TRBD1 as D (5 bases). The germline gives CDR1 MNHEY, CDR2 SVGEGT. The CDR3 runs to 12 residues. The germline V and J ends were trimmed by 5 bases and 9 bases, with 13 bases remaining between them. The CDR3 DNA reads as TGTGCCAGCAGTACCGGGGGATTGAAAGCTTTCTTT. It translates to CASSTGGLKAFF.